The present TCR beta chain was sequenced within a study of blood T cells in healthy people across ages. General study findings and limits: Possibly, changes in expanded clonotypes were confounded because donor CMV status was unknown. Diversity estimated from one million T cells was considered an underestimate. While age rose, TCR beta diversity per million T cells dropped in a roughly linear way.

V shed 6 bases and J shed 4 bases, with 14 bases lying between them. From germline, CDR1 is SNHLY and CDR2 FYNNEI. The CDR3 has 14 amino acids. Extracted total RNA amounted to at least 6 micrograms for each sample. With a J-beta primer mix and a sample-barcoded 5' primer, a second PCR ran 7 to 11 cycles. TCRdb re-derived calls from the 5' RACE reads in MiXCR, one entry per CDR3 protein. The sample records fewer than 2 million distinct CDR3 sequences, about 39% being singletons. With regard to this clonotype: Its antigen is unidentified.

Material for sequencing was blood. The clonotype originates from a human donor in good health. This chain uses TRBV2 with TRBJ2-3, with D possibly being TRBD1 (7 bases). DNA of the CDR3: TGTGCCAGCAGCGCGGGACAGTCGCCAGATACGCAGTATTTT. It encodes CASSAGQSPDTQYF. Using reference TRBV2 and TRBJ2-3 for the parts outside the CDR3, the full variable domain is EPEVTQTPSHQVTQMGQEVILRCVPISNHLYFYWYRQILGQKVEFLVSFYNNEISEKSEIFDDQFSVERPDGSNFTLKIRSTKLEDSAMYFCASSAGQSPDTQYFGPGTRLTVL.